Listed here are 8 T cell receptor beta chains from one sample, sequenced in a study of cytomegalovirus exposure and HLA in healthy donors. Clones were sequenced by immunoSEQ multiplex PCR, and TCRdb holds only the in-frame ones, with some missing. This table holds 100,000 to 150,000 clones, under 90% found once. Input material: PBMCs. These TCRs come from a woman under 30 in good health and CMV-seronegative.

This rearrangement joins TRBV27 to TRBJ1-5; D call uncertain. The V end lost 5 bases, the J end lost 2 bases, and 10 bases lay between the germline ends. This CDR3 comprises 14 residues. Germline V gene lookup returns CDR1 MNHEY and CDR2 SMNVEV (reference sequence). CDR3 region: CASSLWTGNQPQHF. CDR3 nucleotide sequence: TGTGCCAGCAGTCTCTGGACTGGCAATCAGCCCCAGCATTTT.

The count of this clone is one. The chain links TRBV11-3 to TRBJ2-3, with D perhaps matching TRBD1 (5 bases). V dropped 3 bases and J dropped 3 bases, with 16 bases sitting between them. The CDR3 runs to 16 residues. Germline V gene sequence: CDR1 SGHNT, CDR2 YENEEA. Here the CDR3 reads CASSLTRGGLTDTQYF. CDR3 DNA sequence: TGTGCCAGCAGCTTGACAAGGGGCGGATTAACAGATACGCAGTATTTT.

The rearrangement links TRBV6-4 to TRBJ2-7, with unresolved D. This CDR3 is built from 11 residues. Germline V gene lookup returns CDR1 MRHNA and CDR2 SNTAGT. Trimming shortened V by 5 bases and J by 3 bases, and 5 bases separated the two germline ends. Written as DNA, the CDR3 is TGTGCCAGCAGTTCAGTCTACGAGCAGTACTTC. Its protein product is CASSSVYEQYF.

The gene calls are TRBV7-9 and TRBJ2-2, with 10 positions matching TRBD2. In germline, CDR1 is SEHNR, CDR2 FQNEAQ (reference sequence). J gave up 2 bases and V 6 bases, and 9 bases lay outside the gene matches. The CDR3 is made up of 17 amino acids. The CDR3 region is CASSFPTSGINTGELFF. Written as DNA, the CDR3 is TGTGCCAGCAGTTTTCCCACTAGCGGGATTAACACCGGGGAGCTGTTTTTT.

The chain carries TRBV19 and TRBJ1-2; D uncertain. This CDR3 region has 12 residues. Germline values: CDR1 LNHDA, CDR2 SQIVND (reference sequence). The CDR3 DNA reads as TGTGACGATGGTAGCACCTCCTATGGCTACACCTTC. Translation gives CDDGSTSYGYTF.

CDR3 nucleotides: TGTGCCAGCAGTTACTCGCGAGGTAATCAGCCCCAGCATTTT. Translation: CASSYSRGNQPQHF. This chain joins TRBV6-5 and TRBJ1-5; D is unclear. Trimming pared 0 bases from V and 4 bases from J, leaving 7 bases between. CDR3 size: 14 residues. Germline CDR1 and CDR2: MNHEY and SVGAGI.

V usage is TRBV6-1 and J usage is TRBJ2-7; no clear D. The CDR3 extends over 12 amino acids. The germline V gene encodes CDR1 MNHNS and CDR2 SASEGT. V was trimmed by 5 bases and J by 3 bases, leaving 8 bases between them. This chain's CDR3 is CASSPSIYEQYF. Written as DNA, the CDR3 is TGTGCCAGCAGTCCCTCTATCTACGAGCAGTACTTC.

V and J are TRBV19 and TRBJ2-7; D is ambiguous. Per germline, CDR1 LNHDA and CDR2 SQIVND (reference sequence). CDR3 length: 12 amino acids. Trimming stripped 10 bases from V and 1 base from J, with 11 bases between. The CDR3: CATAEASYEQYF. In nucleotides, the CDR3 is TGTGCCACCGCAGAGGCTTCCTACGAGCAGTACTTC.